What follows are 11 T cell receptor beta chains derived from one specimen sequenced in a study of cytomegalovirus exposure and HLA in healthy donors. The PCR was carried out with 60 Vbeta primers and 13 Jbeta primers. Some clones are missing from TCRdb's copy, which holds only in-frame ones; the method was immunoSEQ multiplex PCR. The sample includes more than 150,000 clones, approximately 82% of them seen just once. Material: PBMCs. The source of these receptors is a male donor in good health and CMV-seronegative.

The V call is TRBV4-2, the J call TRBJ1-1; D is possibly TRBD1 (6 bases). Trimming removed 0 bases from V and 5 bases from J, with 16 bases in between. The CDR3 totals 16 residues. The germline V gene encodes CDR1 LGHNA and CDR2 YNFKEQ. The CDR3 region has the DNA TGTGCCAGCAGCCAAGATCAAGGGGGGGCATTGACTGAAGCTTTCTTT. It encodes CASSQDQGGALTEAFF.

This chain uses TRBV28 with TRBJ2-5; D remains unclear. Trimming stripped 6 bases from V and 5 bases from J, with 19 bases between. This CDR3 contains 15 residues. CDR1 and CDR2 (germline): MDHEN, SYDVKM. In nucleotides, the CDR3 is TGTGCCAGCAGAGGAAATCGACAAGCTGGGGAGACCCAGTACTTC. Translated, it gives CASRGNRQAGETQYF.

The V and J genes are TRBV6-1 and TRBJ2-7; the D gene is possibly TRBD1 (5 bases). The CDR3 loop spans 13 amino acids. Germline CDR1 and CDR2: MNHNS and SASEGT. V lost 2 bases, J lost 2 bases, and 7 bases lay in between. The CDR3 coding sequence is TGTGCCAGCAGTGAATCACAGGCCTACGAGCAGTACTTC. Its translation is CASSESQAYEQYF.

The chain carries TRBV4-1 and TRBJ2-1; a weak D match, TRBD2 (6 bases). CDR1 is MGHRA and CDR2 is YSYEKL in the germline V gene. CDR3 size: 13 residues. V was trimmed by 3 bases and J by 4 bases, leaving 7 bases between them. The CDR3 DNA follows: TGCGCCAGCAGCCAGGGACTTTACAATGAGCAGTTCTTC. Protein product: CASSQGLYNEQFF.

The chain links TRBV7-9 to TRBJ2-1; 10 nucleotides align to TRBD2. After removal of 4 bases from V and 2 bases from J, the junction contained 8 bases not matched to a gene. CDR1 and CDR2 from the germline V gene are SEHNR and FQNEAQ (reference sequence). The CDR3 consists of 17 residues. CDR3 in DNA: TGTGCCAGCAGCTCGCCGTGGACTAGCGGAGCCTACAATGAGCAGTTCTTC. Amino acid sequence: CASSSPWTSGAYNEQFF.

The genes are TRBV2 and TRBJ2-3; 8 bases are shared with TRBD2. CDR3 length equals 15 residues. The V gene's germline CDR1 is SNHLY and CDR2 FYNNEI. V gave up 3 bases and J gave up 3 bases; unmatched junction bases: 5. The CDR3 loop reads CASSDYGGGTDTQYF. DNA for the CDR3: TGTGCCAGCAGTGATTATGGCGGGGGGACAGATACGCAGTATTTT.

Only a few counts were recorded for this clone. The J gene is TRBJ2-1, the V gene TRBV11-2; TRBD2 agrees at 8 bases. The CDR3 sequence is 16 residues long. The germline V gene has CDR1 SGHAT and CDR2 FQNNGV. With V trimmed by 2 bases and J by 8 bases, 11 bases remained unmatched. CDR3 in DNA: TGTGCCAGCAGCTTAAGGTCAGCGGGGGCTGGGGATGAGCAGTTCTTC. Amino acid sequence: CASSLRSAGAGDEQFF.

The chain recombines TRBV6-1 with TRBJ2-5; tentative D call: TRBD1 (6 bases). V was trimmed by 4 bases and J by 4 bases, leaving 16 bases between them. The germline V gene has CDR1 MNHNS and CDR2 SASEGT. The CDR3 totals 15 residues. DNA for the CDR3: TGTGCCAGCAGTGCTATACAGGGCTCCGGAGAGACCCAGTACTTC. It encodes CASSAIQGSGETQYF.

This rearrangement joins TRBV2 to TRBJ2-4, with 8 nucleotides matching TRBD1. CDR1 SNHLY and CDR2 FYNNEI come from the germline V gene. CDR3 size: 17 residues. The V gene end was trimmed by 1 base and the J gene end by 4 bases; junction bases not matched to a gene: 9. The CDR3 sequence: CASSEVGDRLRKNIQYF. CDR3 in DNA: TGTGCCAGCAGTGAAGTGGGGGACAGGTTACGGAAAAACATTCAGTACTTC.

The rearrangement links TRBV28 to TRBJ2-7; 7 bases align to TRBD1. Germline V gene data show CDR1 as MDHEN and CDR2 as SYDVKM. J lost 0 bases, V lost 8 bases, and 7 bases had no gene match. The CDR3 spans 14 residues. The CDR3 DNA follows: TGTGCCAGCCTGGACAGGTCTCGCTCCTACGAGCAGTACTTC. Its translation: CASLDRSRSYEQYF.

The chain employs TRBV6-1 and TRBJ2-1, with TRBD2 identical over 9 bases. CDR3 length equals 17 residues. V lost 4 bases and J lost 4; bases outside the gene matches: 11. CDR1 is MNHNS and CDR2 is SASEGT in the germline V gene. The CDR3 DNA is TGTGCCAGCAGTGGACGAGCGGGAGGCTCCCCGTACAATGAGCAGTTCTTC. It encodes CASSGRAGGSPYNEQFF.